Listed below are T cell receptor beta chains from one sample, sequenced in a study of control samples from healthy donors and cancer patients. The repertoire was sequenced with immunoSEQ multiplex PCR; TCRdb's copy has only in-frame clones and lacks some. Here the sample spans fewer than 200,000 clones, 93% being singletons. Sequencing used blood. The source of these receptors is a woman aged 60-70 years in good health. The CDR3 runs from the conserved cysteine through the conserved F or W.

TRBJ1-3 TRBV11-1 CASSFRVTTSGNTIYF
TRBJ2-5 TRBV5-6 CASDTPGQETQYF
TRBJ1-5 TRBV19 CASSTPGDNQPQHF
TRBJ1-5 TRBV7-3 CASSLTGVGNQPQHF
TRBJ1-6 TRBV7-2 CASSGTRVYLSPLHF
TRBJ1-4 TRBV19 CASSSRSTNEKLFF
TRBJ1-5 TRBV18 CASSPRPRQGNSNQPQHF
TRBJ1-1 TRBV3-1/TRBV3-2 CASSRGGQGAAEAFF
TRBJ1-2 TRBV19 CASSSGGRGYTF
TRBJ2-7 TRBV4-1 CASSQEGQLSYEQYF
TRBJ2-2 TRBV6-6 CASSKPSGGWTGELFF
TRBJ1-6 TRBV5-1 CASSSMAGGSSPLHF
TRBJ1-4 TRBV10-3 CAISVSGGTNEKLFF
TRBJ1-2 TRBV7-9 CASSSSPAYGYTF
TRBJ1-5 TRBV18 CASSPSGTSNQPQHF